The clone carrying this T cell receptor beta chain was counted only a few times. Its target is unknown. TCR beta CDR3 regions were amplified from RNA. The TCR CDR3 was amplified in a first-round RT-PCR using the HTBI primer set. TCRdb re-analysed the multiplex PCR reads in MiXCR, keeping a single row per CDR3 protein. The sample has some 320,000 distinct CDR3 sequences, about 13% seen once. The source of the sample is a study of T cells in Graves' hyperthyroidism and ophthalmopathy. As for the study in general: It was at initial diagnosis, before any treatment, that peripheral blood was collected.

Ophthalmopathy patients showed a Clinical Activity Score of at least 3, NOSPECS grade of at least 4 and duration under 3 months. PBMCs stemmed from less than 13 ml fresh peripheral blood. The CDR3 runs to 14 residues. Germline CDR1 reads LGHNA; CDR2 reads YNFKEQ. Deletions cut 0 bases from V and 2 bases from J, with 7 bases between. The study, taken as a whole, reports: A model using 13 V-J features told ophthalmopathy apart from stable hyperthyroidism.

This clonotype was sampled from a woman aged 35 to 49 with Graves' ophthalmopathy. Sequencing was carried out using blood. This rearrangement joins TRBV4-2 to TRBJ1-1, with D unresolved. In nucleotides, the CDR3 is TGTGCCAGCAGCCAAGAAGTGGACAACACTGAAGCTTTCTTT. This translates into CASSQEVDNTEAFF.